These T cell receptor beta chains were read from a single sample in a study of immune cell composition in non-small cell lung cancer. Clones were read by immunoSEQ multiplex PCR, and TCRdb kept only the in-frame ones, dropping some. The data show just over 7,500 clones, around 78% seen once. Specimen: lung tumor tissue. The origin of the receptors is a human donor with non-small cell lung cancer. Each CDR3 is given with its conserved first and last residue. The D gene is left open where the match is weak. The listing skips clone size in some rows; elsewhere it reads once, few, many or a size class.

>TRBV27|-|TRBJ1-6|-
TGTGCCAGCAGTTTTGCCGGGACTCAAGGTTCACCCCTCCACTTT
CASSFAGTQGSPLHF
>TRBV4-2|-|TRBJ2-3|-
TGTGCCAGCAGCCACCCGATCCGGGGTCCAGATACGCAGTATTTT
CASSHPIRGPDTQYF
>TRBV9|TRBD2|TRBJ2-1|-
TGTGCCAGCAGCGTGGGATATAGCGGGGGGGCCCCCGGGGATGAGCAGTTCTTC
CASSVGYSGGAPGDEQFF
>TRBV11-2|TRBD2|TRBJ2-5|-
TGTGCCAGCAGCTTAGACTTGCGGGGGGGCCGGGAGACCCAGTACTTC
CASSLDLRGGRETQYF
>TRBV7-8|-|TRBJ2-3|-
TGTGCCAGCAGCCAACGGGGCCCGGATACGCAGTATTTT
CASSQRGPDTQYF
>TRBV4-3|-|TRBJ2-2|-
TGCGCCAGCAGCCAACCCCGTGGGCTTGACACCGGGGAGCTGTTTTTT
CASSQPRGLDTGELFF
>TRBV19|-|TRBJ2-5|few
TGTGCCAGTAGTATCCCGGGATACCAAGAGACCCAGTACTTC
CASSIPGYQETQYF
>TRBV7-2|-|TRBJ1-5|-
TGTGCCAGCACCGGAGAGGACGGGGGGAGCAATCAGCCCCAGCATTTT
CASTGEDGGSNQPQHF
>TRBV5-4|-|TRBJ1-1|-
TGTGCCAGCAGCTTGGATTTGAACACTGAAGCTTTCTTT
CASSLDLNTEAFF
>TRBV2|-|TRBJ1-5|few
TGTGCCAGCAGCCCTGTCAACATGGATCAGCCCCAGCATTTT
CASSPVNMDQPQHF
>TRBV13|TRBD1|TRBJ1-4|once
TGTGCCAGCAGCCCTCAGGGGGCCCCTAATGAAAAACTGTTTTTT
CASSPQGAPNEKLFF
>TRBV9|TRBD2|TRBJ2-1|-
TGTGCCAGCAGCCTTAGCGGGGGGAGAGAGGATGAGCAGTTCTTC
CASSLSGGREDEQFF
>TRBV14|-|TRBJ2-7|-
TGTGCCAGCAGCCAACAACTCTCCTACGAGCAGTACTTC
CASSQQLSYEQYF
>TRBV5-5|TRBD2|TRBJ2-1|-
TGTGCCAGCAGCCGCCGACGGCCCGCTAGCGGGGGGGCCAATGAGCAGTTCTTC
CASSRRRPASGGANEQFF
>TRBV4-3|-|TRBJ1-3|-
TGCGCCAGCAGCCAAGATACCAGCGGAGGAAACACCATATATTTT
CASSQDTSGGNTIYF
>TRBV29-1|TRBD2|TRBJ2-1|once
TGCAGCGTCCACGAACGACTAGCGGGGTGGTACAATGAGCAGTTCTTC
CSVHERLAGWYNEQFF